This T cell receptor (beta chain) was identified in a study of PD-1 blockade in classical Hodgkin lymphoma. Overall study findings and caveats: Patients who initiated nivolumab within 1 year of ASCT were excluded. It was CD4+ TCR diversity, not CD8+, that rose significantly by C4D1. Newly diagnosed patients were reported to start with lower TCR diversity than healthy donors.

Time point of the sample: cycle 4 day 1 (C4D1), after five to seven weeks of nivolumab. Every patient had relapsed following autologous stem cell transplantation, and cohorts differed in brentuximab vedotin exposure. Complete response, partial response or progressive disease constituted the best responses recorded. This clone was observed a few times. Its antigen is still unknown. Germline loops: CDR1 MNHNS, CDR2 SASEGT. This CDR3 is 11 amino acids long. V lost 6 bases, J lost 5 bases, and 7 bases lay in between. TCRdb's copy holds only in-frame clones and misses some; the assay was immunoSEQ multiplex PCR. The data show about 93,000 clones, about 77% seen once.

Here the sequenced sample was peripheral blood mononuclear cells (PBMCs), taken before the fourth cycle of nivolumab. The chain combines TRBV6-1 with TRBJ2-5; D remains ambiguous. This receptor was identified in a human donor with classical Hodgkin lymphoma. This CDR3 reads CASSKQETQYF. The CDR3 nucleotides read TGTGCCAGCAGCAAACAGGAGACCCAGTACTTC.